The clone carrying this T cell receptor beta chain came up many times. Its specificity is unknown. This record belongs to a study of breast tumors, draining lymph nodes, adjacent tissues. Study findings and constraints: Tumor and nontumor repertoires were significantly more similar in luminal-like than in basal-like breast cancer. Findings are consistent with lymph node origin and intratumoral expansion of most tumor T cells. Tumor repertoires ranked between lymph nodes and nontumor tissue in diversity, with V and J gene preferences. Tumor T cell lymph node origin was a supported hypothesis, not proven.

TCRdb reprocessed the multiplex PCR reads with MiXCR, giving one entry per CDR3 protein. The sample includes approximately 210,000 distinct CDR3 sequences, roughly 32% of them seen just once. The lymph nodes were axillary draining lymph nodes from breast cancer patients. Source material: axillary lymph node tissue. The sequence was collected from a female donor with breast cancer. Some clones in this sample may be carry-over from other donors' samples.

CDR3 DNA: TGTGCCAGCAGCTTAGGACTAGCGGGAGTGTTAGAGCAGTACTTC. This translates into CASSLGLAGVLEQYF. The chain combines TRBV11-2 with TRBJ2-7; 12 positions agree with TRBD2. Germline V gives CDR1 SGHAT, CDR2 FQNNGV. The CDR3 is 15 amino acids. The J segment lost 7 bases and the V segment lost 1 base, leaving 5 bases of the junction unmatched.